Each of the 3 T cell receptor beta chains below was sequenced from the same sample in a study of blood T cell repertoires in COVID-19. Method: immunoSEQ multiplex PCR; TCRdb's copy keeps in-frame clones and lacks some. The sample has under 300,000 clones; roughly 85% are singletons. The specimen was PBMCs or T cells enriched from blood (not recorded which). Source of these receptors: a woman aged 45-60 years who had been exposed to COVID-19.

The chain links TRBV5-8 to TRBJ2-2; perhaps TRBD2 as D (5 bases). This CDR3 is built from 13 residues. Trimming cost V 0 bases and J 5 bases, with 5 bases left between them. In germline, CDR1 is SGHTS, CDR2 YDEGEE. The CDR3 loop reads CASSLGGTGELFF. Written as DNA, the CDR3 is TGTGCCAGCAGCTTGGGAGGGACCGGGGAGCTGTTTTTT.

The chain couples TRBV3-1 (or the pseudogene TRBV3-2) to TRBJ1-5; 8 nucleotides agree with TRBD1. The CDR3 has 19 amino acids. CDR1 LGHDT and CDR2 YNNKEL come from the germline V gene (reference sequence). With V trimmed by 3 bases and J by 0 bases, 13 bases remained unmatched. The CDR3 is CASSQRYDRGVYSNQPQHF. CDR3 coding DNA: TGTGCCAGCAGCCAGAGATATGACAGGGGCGTTTATAGCAATCAGCCCCAGCATTTT.

The CDR3 spells CASSHDREVSNSPLHF. The CDR3 DNA reads TGTGCCAGCAGCCACGACAGGGAGGTAAGTAATTCACCCCTCCACTTT. The chain has TRBV3-1 (or the pseudogene TRBV3-2) and TRBJ1-6; 7 nucleotides align to TRBD1. The junction had 8 bases not matched to a gene; V was cut back by 3 bases and J by 6 bases. Germline values: CDR1 LGHDT, CDR2 YNNKEL (reference sequence). The CDR3 is 16 residues long.